These 10 T cell receptor beta chains were all obtained from the same sample, sequenced in a study of blood T cells in healthy people across ages. A J-beta primer mix and a sample-barcoded 5' primer were used in a second PCR of roughly 7 to 12 cycles. From the 5' RACE reads, TCRdb called clonotypes with MiXCR, one entry per CDR3 protein. The table lists some 1,500,000 distinct CDR3 sequences, approximately 39% of them singletons. Sequenced input: blood. These TCRs come from a woman aged 18 to 35 in good health.

This clonotype was recorded at least ten times. V gene TRBV6-5 combines with J gene TRBJ2-1, with D unclear. Germline loops: CDR1 MNHEY, CDR2 SVGAGI. This CDR3 is built from 14 residues. Trimming left V 0 bases short and J 0 bases short, with 3 bases between. The CDR3 DNA follows: TGTGCCAGCAGTTACTCGGCCTCCTACAATGAGCAGTTCTTC. Translating it yields CASSYSASYNEQFF.

The CDR3: CSARRGEETQYF. The CDR3 DNA reads as TGCAGTGCTAGGAGGGGGGAGGAGACCCAGTACTTC. V and J are TRBV20-1 and TRBJ2-5, with D perhaps given as TRBD1 or TRBD2 (6 bases each). Trimming removed 3 bases from V and 5 bases from J, with 10 bases in between. Per germline, CDR1 DFQATT and CDR2 SNEGSKA (reference sequence). The CDR3 is 12 residues long.

The chain carries TRBV2 and TRBJ1-1, with 8 bases matching TRBD1. In germline, CDR1 is SNHLY, CDR2 FYNNEI. J lost 10 bases, V lost 7 bases, and 5 bases had no gene match. The CDR3 is made up of 11 amino acids. CDR3 sequence (DNA): TGTGCCAGCACCAGGACAGGGAGAGCTTTCTTT. It specifies CASTRTGRAFF.

The CDR3 protein is CATSGSKLAGEEETQYF. In nucleotides, the CDR3 is TGTGCCACCAGCGGATCTAAACTAGCGGGGGAGGAAGAGACCCAGTACTTC. The gene calls are TRBV15 and TRBJ2-5; 11 nucleotides align to TRBD2. Germline V gives CDR1 LNHNV, CDR2 YYDKDF (reference sequence). This CDR3 spans 17 amino acids. Germline trimming cut 5 bases from V and 3 bases from J; bases unmatched to any gene: 11. The full variable domain, in which reference TRBV15 and TRBJ2-5 provide the parts outside the CDR3, is DAMVIQNPRYQVTQFGKPVTLSCSQTLNHNVMYWYQQKSSQAPKLLFHYYDKDFNNEADTPDNFQSRRPNTSFCFLDIRSPGLGDTAMYLCATSGSKLAGEEETQYFGPGTRLLVL.

This clonotype occurred once. The chain carries TRBV5-1 and TRBJ2-6, with D perhaps matching TRBD1 (5 bases). Deletions cut 4 bases from V and 1 base from J, with 21 bases between. The germline CDR1 and CDR2 sequences are SGHRS and YFSETQ. The CDR3 has 19 amino acids. CDR3 nucleotides: TGCGCCAGCAGCCAAACAGGCCCCAACTCTCTATCTGGGGCCAACGTCCTGACTTTC. Translated, it gives CASSQTGPNSLSGANVLTF.

The rearrangement uses TRBV5-1 and TRBJ2-1, with 8 positions matching TRBD2. Germline trimming cut 0 bases from V and 8 bases from J; bases unmatched to any gene: 10. Per germline, CDR1 SGHRS and CDR2 YFSETQ. The CDR3 is 16 amino acids. Here the CDR3 reads CASSLEARAGVDEQFF. CDR3 bases: TGCGCCAGCAGCTTGGAGGCTCGAGCGGGAGTCGATGAGCAGTTCTTC. Full variable domain (remainder filled in from reference TRBV5-1 and TRBJ2-1): KAGVTQTPRYLIKTRGQQVTLSCSPISGHRSVSWYQQTPGQGLQFLFEYFSETQRNKGNFPGRFSGRQFSNSRSEMNVSTLELGDSALYLCASSLEARAGVDEQFFGPGTRLTVL.

This clonotype was detected a few times. The V gene is TRBV6-5, the J gene TRBJ2-7; D is perhaps TRBD1 (6 bases). The CDR3 is made up of 17 amino acids. Germline-derived CDR1 and CDR2 are MNHEY and SVGAGI. V was pared by 2 bases and J by 3 bases, with 20 bases between. CDR3 amino acids: CASSYAPGHASIYEQYF. DNA of the CDR3: TGTGCCAGCAGTTACGCACCGGGACACGCCTCGATCTACGAGCAGTACTTC.

The sample holds a few counts of this clonotype. The chain employs TRBV12-3 or TRBV12-4 and TRBJ2-4, with 7 bases matching TRBD1. With V trimmed by 5 bases and J by 1 base, 2 bases remained unmatched. There are 14 residues in the CDR3. Here the CDR3 reads CASSPGQAKNIQYF. Here the CDR3 DNA reads TGTGCCAGCAGTCCGGGACAGGCCAAAAACATTCAGTACTTC.

The chain recombines TRBV4-1 with TRBJ1-5; the D gene is possibly TRBD1 (5 bases). The V end was cut by 5 bases, the J end by 0 bases, with 14 bases between. Germline V lookup: CDR1 MGHRA, CDR2 YSYEKL. The CDR3 spans 16 residues. CDR3 DNA: TGCGCCAGCAGCACGTTTTCAGGGTTTAGCAATCAGCCCCAGCATTTT. It yields the protein CASSTFSGFSNQPQHF.

Only a few counts were recorded for this clonotype. The V gene is TRBV7-9, the J gene TRBJ1-5; TRBD1 agrees at 9 bases. The CDR3 has 17 residues. V dropped 5 bases and J dropped 0; count of bases not matched to a gene: 8. Germline V gene sequence: CDR1 SEHNR, CDR2 FQNEAQ (reference sequence). CDR3: CASSTGQGIYSNQPQHF. The CDR3 nucleotides are TGTGCCAGCAGCACAGGACAGGGGATCTATAGCAATCAGCCCCAGCATTTT.